The source of this TCR beta chain is a study of shared clonotypes between healthy human individuals (dated by TCRdb to about 2020). The study in broad terms: Two women and a few men aged 18 to 49 years were included in the cohort. Each donor's leukapheresis produced roughly between about 0.9 and 9.5 billion PBMCs. To increase sequencing depth and limit assay-specific biases, TCR repertoire library preparation and sequencing were carried out by different laboratories using diverse techniques. To estimate repertoire size and how much clonotype sharing occurs between individuals, the study deeply sequenced the blood TCR repertoires of a handful of healthy adults. Points the paper makes about the study in general: Pairwise subsampling led to the expectation that sequencing depth would affect the degree of clonotype sharing among donors. The small number of donors limited the genetic and exposure-history diversity represented. Only blood was sampled, and tissue TCR repertoires likely differ from those in blood.

The donors were healthy, HIV-negative adults with no recently reported acute infections or vaccinations. Every donor was a Caucasian adult residing in Nashville, Tennessee, USA. In the unsorted samples, 70 million to 95 million PBMCs were counted, and genomic DNA was extracted using the QIAamp DNA Blood Mini kit. After blood collection by leukapheresis, PBMCs were isolated using Ficoll-Histopaque density gradient centrifugation and then cryopreserved in the vapor phase of liquid nitrogen. To note about this clone: The target of this receptor is not known. No base qualities exist here, and no much larger clone lies one base off it.

TCR CDR3 regions were amplified from genomic DNA by multiplex PCR using the deep immunoSEQ assay. Extracted genomic DNA from each cell subset was distributed evenly across all wells of several immunoSEQ 96-well plates, and each plate was treated as a replicate. Each replicate PCR for unsorted PBMC received around 330 ng genomic DNA, equal to approximately 30,000 T cell genomes. Genomic DNA from unsorted PBMC was sequenced over ten immunoSEQ deep assay plates. The purified libraries were quantified using a Qubit 3.0 fluorometer, sized with a Bioanalyzer 2100, and then quantified again using the KAPA Library Quantification kit. Every immunoSEQ 96-well plate was sequenced on a separate single-read 150-cycle Illumina NextSeq 550 flow cell. The study's own analysis went as follows. Because the immunoSEQ output held only junctional sequences and lacked quality scores, the filtering could not match the filtering applied to full-length reads. Sequences were annotated with PyIR, a Python wrapper for IgBLAST v1.9, and V/J genes and CDR3 were assigned using IMGT germline references. Reads were filtered out if the reads had weak V/J assignments (E-value above 1e-6), no CDR3, stop codons, out-of-frame junctions, or ambiguous translated residues. V3J clonotypes were defined as sequences sharing an identical inferred V gene, J gene, and CDR3 amino acid sequence. To compute the percentage overlap between repertoires, the number of shared unique clonotypes was divided by the size of the smaller repertoire. Three approaches were used to assess repertoire richness: RTK rarefaction, the Chao1 estimator, and Recon v2.1 estimates of unobserved clonotypes. TCRdb carries this immuneACCESS record with in-frame sequences only. Its versions omit some clonotypes, under half of them owing to an unresolved V gene in the studies checked, with the rest unexplained. V, J and clone size reflect that table, while D and trimming were determined from the DNA. Present in this sample are hundreds of thousands of clones, around 80% of which were seen just once. The top ten constitute 10% to 15% of the sample.

The sequence came from a woman aged 40 to 50 in good health. Some clones in this sample may be carry-over from other donors' samples. The sample was PBMCs.

CDR3 region: CAWRPWLSSSTDTQYF. The sequenced DNA: TGTGCCTGGAGGCCTTGGTTGAGCAGTAGCACAGATACGCAGTATTTT. The V and J genes are TRBV30 and TRBJ2-3; no D gene can be assigned with confidence. The germline ends are 16 bases apart after V is trimmed by 3 bases and J by 0 bases. The CDR3 numbers 16 residues from cysteine through phenylalanine. The only DNA kept is the CDR3, 48 bases in frame from the first base. As encoded in the germline V gene (reference sequence), CDR1 is GTSNPN while CDR2 is SVGIG.